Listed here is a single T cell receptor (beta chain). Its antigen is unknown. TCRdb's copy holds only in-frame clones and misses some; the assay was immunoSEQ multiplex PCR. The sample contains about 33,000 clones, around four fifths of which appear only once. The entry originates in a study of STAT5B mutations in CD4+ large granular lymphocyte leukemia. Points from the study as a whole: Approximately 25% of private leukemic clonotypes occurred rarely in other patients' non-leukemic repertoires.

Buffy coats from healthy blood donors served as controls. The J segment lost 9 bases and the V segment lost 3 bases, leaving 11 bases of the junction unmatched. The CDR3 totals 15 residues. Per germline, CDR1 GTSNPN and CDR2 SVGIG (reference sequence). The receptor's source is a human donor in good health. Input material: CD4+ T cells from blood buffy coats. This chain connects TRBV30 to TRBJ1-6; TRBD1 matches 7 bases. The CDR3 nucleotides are TGTGCCTGGAGAGTGATGGGTGCAGGGGGTTCACCCCTCCACTTT. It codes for CAWRVMGAGGSPLHF. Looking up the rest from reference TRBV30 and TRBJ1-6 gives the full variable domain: SQTIHQWPATLVQPVGSPLSLECTVEGTSNPNLYWYRQAAGRGLQLLFYSVGIGQISSEVPQNLSASRPQDRQFILSSKKLLLSDSGFYLCAWRVMGAGGSPLHFGNGTRLTVT.